Sequencing of this T cell receptor (beta chain) was carried out in a study of technical replicates of blood from a few donors (TCRdb year 2017). The junction carries 12 bases between V and J, which are trimmed by 5 bases and 1 base respectively. The CDR3 starts with the cysteine, ends with the phenylalanine, and has 15 residues. Only CDR3 DNA is held: 45 bases, read in frame from base 1. Via the germline V gene, CDR1 is MNHEY and CDR2 SVGAGI. Libraries were built with the immunoSEQ multiplex PCR assay. Imported from immuneACCESS, the table was reduced by TCRdb to in-frame sequences with V and J called. These copies leave out some clones; in studies compared against another copy, an unresolved V gene accounts for under half, and the cause of the remainder is not known. Across this sample there are about 79,000 clones, with approximately 94% seen only once. The ten largest clones add up to under 0.3% of the sample.

Concerning this clone itself: Its antigen remains undetermined. Qualities for individual bases were not recorded, and no much larger clone is one base off.

Rearrangement joined TRBV6-5 to TRBJ1-3, with the D gene uncertain. The sequenced material came from T cells isolated from PBMCs. The receptor comes from a human donor in good health. The CDR3 is CASSASLTSGNTIYF. The DNA sequence follows: TGTGCCAGCAGTGCTTCTCTTACATCTGGAAACACCATATATTTT.